The 32 T cell receptor beta chains listed next were all sequenced from one sample in a study of OX40 agonist ivuxolimab in advanced cancers. Sequencing used immunoSEQ multiplex PCR; TCRdb keeps in-frame clones, though not all of them. The repertoire includes approximately 65,000 clones, roughly 89% of them detected once, and approximately 1% sits in the top ten. The sequencing used CD4+ or CD8+ T cells sorted from blood, collected in a trial of the OX40 agonist ivuxolimab. The source of these receptors is an adult with an advanced solid tumor such as melanoma, head and neck, liver or kidney cancer.

The chain joins TRBV7-9 to TRBJ2-1; a possible D gene is TRBD2 (6 bases). The CDR3 is made up of 14 amino acids. In germline, CDR1 is SEHNR, CDR2 FQNEAQ (reference sequence). V was cut by 4 bases and J by 7 bases, with 14 bases left in between. The chain's CDR3 is CASSSAGRKNEQFF. The CDR3 bases are TGTGCCAGCAGCTCAGCGGGTCGTAAGAATGAGCAGTTCTTC. Full variable domain (remainder filled in from reference TRBV7-9 and TRBJ2-1): DTGVSQNPRHKITKRGQNVTFRCDPISEHNRLYWYRQTLGQGPEFLTYFQNEAQLEKSRLLSDRFSAERPKGSFSTLEIQRTEQGDSAMYLCASSSAGRKNEQFFGPGTRLTVL.

J is TRBJ2-5 and V is TRBV2, with 12 bases fitting TRBD2. The V gene end was trimmed by 4 bases and the J gene end by 5 bases; junction bases not matched to a gene: 8. CDR3 length: 16 amino acids. In germline, CDR1 is SNHLY, CDR2 FYNNEI. This CDR3 reads CASSASLAGGWETQYF. CDR3 coding DNA: TGTGCCAGCAGTGCTTCACTAGCGGGGGGTTGGGAGACCCAGTACTTC.

This chain joins TRBV18 and TRBJ2-1; possibly TRBD1 for D (5 bases). The ends were cut back, 6 bases at V and 1 base at J, with 7 bases in the middle. The CDR3 is 13 amino acids. Per germline, CDR1 KGHSH and CDR2 LQKENI. The CDR3 reads CASSDTSYNEQFF. The CDR3 bases are TGTGCCAGCTCGGACACGTCCTACAATGAGCAGTTCTTC.

The chain joins TRBV5-1 to TRBJ2-5; D might be TRBD1 (5 bases). Trimming removed 0 bases from V and 5 bases from J, with 14 bases in between. Germline loops: CDR1 SGHRS, CDR2 YFSETQ. The length of the CDR3 is 15 residues. The DNA for the CDR3 is TGCGCCAGCAGCTTGGCCGTCGACAGCCCCGAGACCCAGTACTTC. Translation: CASSLAVDSPETQYF.

The chain couples TRBV6-1 to TRBJ2-5; D assignment may be TRBD1 or TRBD2 (6 bases each). The CDR3 is made up of 17 amino acids. In germline, CDR1 is MNHNS, CDR2 SASEGT. Trimming removed 3 bases from V and 6 bases from J, with 23 bases in between. CDR3 amino acids: CASSDMVGGGGRQTQYF. The DNA for the CDR3 is TGTGCCAGCAGTGATATGGTGGGGGGCGGTGGGCGGCAGACCCAGTACTTC.

This chain joins TRBV11-2 and TRBJ2-5; 7 bases match TRBD2. V was clipped by 4 bases and J by 5 bases; unmatched bases: 4. Germline V gene sequence: CDR1 SGHAT, CDR2 FQNNGV. The length of the CDR3 is 13 residues. The CDR3 nucleotides are TGTGCCAGCAGCTCCCAGGGAGGGGAGACCCAGTACTTC. This gives the protein CASSSQGGETQYF.

The chain combines TRBV6-1 with TRBJ2-7, with a weak D call TRBD2 (6 bases). CDR3 length: 13 residues. In germline, CDR1 is MNHNS, CDR2 SASEGT. V gave up 8 bases and J gave up 6 bases, with 17 bases separating them. The CDR3 protein is CASQPRDVPEQYF. Here the CDR3 DNA reads TGTGCCAGCCAGCCGCGGGACGTCCCCGAGCAGTACTTC.

This clone showed up just once. CDR3 in DNA: TGTGCCAGCAGCCCGGGGGGGTCTTCCCAGAACACTGAAGCTTTCTTT. Residues: CASSPGGSSQNTEAFF. The gene calls are TRBV5-4 and TRBJ1-1; a weak D match, TRBD1 (5 bases). Per the germline V gene, CDR1 is SGHNT and CDR2 is YYREEE (reference sequence). The CDR3 spans 16 residues. Trimming shortened V by 4 bases and J by 1 base, and 17 bases separated the two germline ends.

The chain carries TRBV9 and TRBJ1-3, with D possibly TRBD1 on 5 matching bases. Trimming shortened V by 2 bases and J by 4 bases, and 16 bases separated the two germline ends. Germline lookup yields CDR1 SGDLS and CDR2 YYNGEE. The CDR3 consists of 16 residues. The CDR3 DNA follows: TGTGCCAGCAGCGTCGATTCCGGGGGAACCGGAAACACCATATATTTT. Its translation: CASSVDSGGTGNTIYF.

The rearrangement uses TRBV4-1 and TRBJ1-6; 11 bases align to TRBD1. The germline gives CDR1 MGHRA, CDR2 YSYEKL. The CDR3 loop spans 16 amino acids. V shed 0 bases, J shed 10 bases, and the junction held 5 bases outside the gene matches. CDR3 loop: CASSQEEDRGPSPLHF. CDR3 DNA: TGCGCCAGCAGCCAAGAAGAGGACAGGGGGCCCTCACCCCTCCACTTT.

This sequence joins TRBV2 and TRBJ2-7; 7 bases fit TRBD2. Germline V CDR1 and CDR2: SNHLY, FYNNEI. The junction had 5 bases not matched to a gene; V was cut back by 3 bases and J by 6 bases. The CDR3 length is 13 residues. In nucleotides, the CDR3 is TGTGCCAGCAGTGAGCCGCTAGCGGCCGAGCAGTACTTC. This sequence encodes CASSEPLAAEQYF.

The rearrangement joins TRBV6-1 to TRBJ2-7; 9 bases match TRBD1. This CDR3 has 15 residues. Germline CDR1 is MNHNS and CDR2 is SASEGT. With 3 bases clipped from V and 4 bases from J, the junction kept 7 bases outside the gene matches. The CDR3 loop reads CASSDSGQGKYEQYF. The CDR3, as DNA: TGTGCCAGCAGTGATTCCGGACAGGGGAAATACGAGCAGTACTTC.

This rearrangement joins TRBV19 to TRBJ1-2; D not resolved. CDR3 length: 12 residues. The V gene's germline CDR1 is LNHDA and CDR2 SQIVND (reference sequence). V lost 6 bases, J lost 3 bases, and 8 bases lay in between. DNA for the CDR3: TGTGCCAGTAGCAACGGGTACTATGGCTACACCTTC. Encoded protein: CASSNGYYGYTF.

The CDR3 here is CASSLGDGKLDTQYF. The CDR3 DNA follows: TGTGCCAGCAGCTTAGGAGACGGGAAACTAGATACGCAGTATTTT. The chain links TRBV7-2 to TRBJ2-3, with a possible D match to TRBD2 (5 bases). With 1 base removed from V and 5 bases from J, the gap between germline ends came to 13 bases. Germline assignment: CDR1 SGHTA and CDR2 FQGNSA. This CDR3 spans 15 amino acids.

The genes are TRBV7-6 and TRBJ2-7; D is unresolved. Germline values: CDR1 SGHVS, CDR2 FNYEAQ. Trimming pared 2 bases from V and 0 bases from J, leaving 11 bases between. The CDR3 loop spans 15 amino acids. Here the CDR3 DNA reads TGTGCCAGCAGCTTAACCCAGGCTGACTCCTACGAGCAGTACTTC. As protein: CASSLTQADSYEQYF.

The chain joins TRBV10-3 to TRBJ1-3; 7 bases fit TRBD1. The CDR3 loop spans 15 amino acids. Looked up from germline, CDR1 is ENHRY and CDR2 is SYGVKD. V lost 2 bases to trimming and J lost 2 bases; unmatched junction nucleotides: 3. CDR3 protein: CAISEPTGTGNTIYF. The DNA for the CDR3 is TGTGCCATCAGTGAGCCGACAGGGACTGGAAACACCATATATTTT.

The chain carries TRBV5-1 and TRBJ1-2, with TRBD1 matching over 7 bases. The CDR3 consists of 15 residues. CDR1 SGHRS and CDR2 YFSETQ come from the germline V gene. The V segment lost 0 bases and the J segment 4 bases; nucleotides outside the gene matches: 6. The CDR3: CASSLDRGSVYGYTF. CDR3 DNA sequence: TGCGCCAGCAGCTTGGACAGGGGCTCGGTCTATGGCTACACCTTC.

The genes are TRBV13 and TRBJ2-2; 10 bases agree with TRBD2. Germline CDR1 PRHDT, CDR2 FYEKMQ (reference sequence). This CDR3 is 15 amino acids long. The J segment lost 4 bases and the V segment lost 4 bases, leaving 3 bases of the junction unmatched. The CDR3 sequence: CASSSSGGITGELFF. CDR3 nucleotides: TGTGCCAGCAGCTCTAGCGGGGGTATCACCGGGGAGCTGTTTTTT.

The chain is built from TRBV6-1 and TRBJ1-5; 9 bases map to TRBD1. The germline CDR1 and CDR2 sequences are MNHNS and SASEGT. The CDR3 consists of 16 residues. Unmatched junction bases numbered 8, after V lost 4 bases and J lost 4 bases. The CDR3, as DNA: TGTGCCAGCAGTGGACTAGGGACAGGGATTAATCAGCCCCAGCATTTT. It encodes CASSGLGTGINQPQHF.

The CDR3 nucleotides read TGTGCCATCACCGTGGGTCGCGAGCAGTACTTC. Residues: CAITVGREQYF. This chain uses TRBV10-3 with TRBJ2-7; no clear D gene. Trimming removed 7 bases at V and 6 bases at J, with 10 bases between. The CDR3 length is 11 residues. Germline V gene lookup returns CDR1 ENHRY and CDR2 SYGVKD.

The J gene is TRBJ2-1, the V gene TRBV7-2; a weak D match, TRBD2 (6 bases). V was trimmed by 4 bases and J by 4 bases, leaving 14 bases between them. This CDR3 has 15 residues. Germline assignment: CDR1 SGHTA and CDR2 FQGNSA. Here the CDR3 reads CASSSARGGYNEQFF. Written as DNA, the CDR3 is TGTGCCAGCAGCTCGGCGCGCGGAGGGTACAATGAGCAGTTCTTC.

The V gene is TRBV7-2, the J gene TRBJ2-5; the D is unclear. CDR1 SGHTA and CDR2 FQGNSA come from the germline V gene. The CDR3 covers 13 residues. Deletions cut 4 bases from V and 7 bases from J, with 13 bases between. The CDR3 spells CASSSTTIGTQYF. CDR3 coding DNA: TGTGCCAGCAGCTCCACTACCATCGGGACCCAGTACTTC.

This clone was detected only a few times. This chain joins TRBV7-2 and TRBJ2-1; D is unresolved. CDR3 length: 15 residues. Germline CDR1 reads SGHTA; CDR2 reads FQGNSA. Trimming stripped 1 base from V and 6 bases from J, with 13 bases between. DNA for the CDR3: TGTGCCAGCAGCTTAGGGGCGTCCCGGTCCAATGAGCAGTTCTTC. Its translation is CASSLGASRSNEQFF.

The V call is TRBV19, the J call TRBJ2-3, with 7 bases identical to TRBD1. The germline V gene encodes CDR1 LNHDA and CDR2 SQIVND (reference sequence). The V and J ends lost 5 bases and 4 bases, in that order; junction bases with no gene match: 6. The CDR3 loop spans 14 amino acids. The CDR3, as DNA: TGTGCCAGTAGTCGACAGGGAAGTTCAGATACGCAGTATTTT. This gives the protein CASSRQGSSDTQYF. The full variable domain, its missing parts supplied by reference TRBV19 and TRBJ2-3, is DGGITQSPKYLFRKEGQNVTLSCEQNLNHDAMYWYRQDPGQGLRLIYYSQIVNDFQKGDIAEGYSVSREKKESFPLTVTSAQKNPTAFYLCASSRQGSSDTQYFGPGTRLTVL.

This chain connects TRBV7-8 to TRBJ1-5; 7 nucleotides line up with TRBD1. Germline V gene sequence: CDR1 SGHVS, CDR2 FQNEAQ. The CDR3 spans 14 residues. After removal of 3 bases from V and 7 bases from J, the junction contained 6 bases not matched to a gene. The CDR3 loop is CASSFRQGGQPQHF. Written as DNA, the CDR3 is TGTGCCAGCAGCTTCCGACAGGGTGGCCAGCCCCAGCATTTT.

The chain links TRBV7-8 to TRBJ2-1; a possible D gene is TRBD1 (6 bases). The V gene's germline CDR1 is SGHVS and CDR2 FQNEAQ. V lost 5 bases and J 8 bases, leaving 19 bases between the germline ends. CDR3 size: 15 residues. The CDR3 DNA is TGTGCCAGCAGCACGACAGGAGTAATTTTCTATGAGCAGTTCTTC. As protein: CASSTTGVIFYEQFF.

J is TRBJ2-2 and V is TRBV5-4, with D possibly matching TRBD1 (6 bases). Trimming shortened V by 5 bases and J by 6 bases, and 14 bases separated the two germline ends. The CDR3 is 14 residues long. The V gene's germline CDR1 is SGHNT and CDR2 YYREEE (reference sequence). The chain's CDR3 is CASRRQAGAGELFF. In DNA, the CDR3 is TGTGCCAGCAGACGACAGGCAGGGGCCGGGGAGCTGTTTTTT.

The gene calls are TRBV4-2 and TRBJ1-3; unclear D gene. The CDR3 sequence is 12 residues long. Trimming took 0 bases from V and 7 from J, leaving 4 bases between them. Per the germline V gene, CDR1 is LGHNA and CDR2 is YNFKEQ. The CDR3 reads CASSQEGNTIYF. CDR3 bases: TGTGCCAGCAGCCAAGAAGGGAACACCATATATTTT.

This clone was found a few times. The rearrangement uses TRBV5-8 and TRBJ2-2; maybe TRBD1 (5 bases). Germline CDR1 reads SGHTS; CDR2 reads YDEGEE. The CDR3 spans 17 residues. The germline V and J ends were trimmed by 3 bases and 3 bases, with 18 bases remaining between them. CDR3 sequence: CASSSPGTGRYTGELFF. The CDR3 nucleotides are TGTGCCAGCAGCTCGCCTGGCACAGGAAGGTACACCGGGGAGCTGTTTTTT. Complete variable domain (other parts from reference TRBV5-8 and TRBJ2-2): EAGVTQSPTHLIKTRGQQATLRCSPISGHTSVYWYQQALGLGLQFLLWYDEGEERNRGNFPPRFSGRQFPNYSSELNVNALELEDSALYLCASSSPGTGRYTGELFFGEGSRLTVL.

V and J are TRBV6-6 and TRBJ1-1; D call uncertain. Germline assignment: CDR1 MNHNY and CDR2 SVGAGI (reference sequence). V was cut by 6 bases and J by 10 bases, with 12 bases left in between. The CDR3 runs 11 residues. CDR3 sequence reads: CASRGGMGAFF. CDR3 nucleotides: TGTGCCAGCAGGGGCGGGATGGGAGCTTTCTTT.

This CDR3 is CASSKGQSPAETQYF. CDR3 coding DNA: TGTGCCAGCAGCAAGGGACAATCCCCCGCGGAGACCCAGTACTTC. This chain links TRBV6-6 with TRBJ2-5, with TRBD1 as a possible D gene (6 bases). Deletions cut 6 bases from V and 5 bases from J, with 19 bases between. The CDR3 is 15 amino acids. Germline lookup yields CDR1 MNHNY and CDR2 SVGAGI (reference sequence).

This clone appeared once. The rearrangement links TRBV5-5 to TRBJ2-2; 7 positions match TRBD1. The CDR3 is 17 residues long. CDR1 and CDR2 from the germline V gene are SGHKS and YYEKEE (reference sequence). The trim removed 1 base at V and 1 base at J, leaving 7 bases unmatched. The CDR3 DNA sequence: TGTGCCAGCAGCTTGAGGGGGCGCGTGCGGAACACCGGGGAGCTGTTTTTT. Its protein product is CASSLRGRVRNTGELFF.